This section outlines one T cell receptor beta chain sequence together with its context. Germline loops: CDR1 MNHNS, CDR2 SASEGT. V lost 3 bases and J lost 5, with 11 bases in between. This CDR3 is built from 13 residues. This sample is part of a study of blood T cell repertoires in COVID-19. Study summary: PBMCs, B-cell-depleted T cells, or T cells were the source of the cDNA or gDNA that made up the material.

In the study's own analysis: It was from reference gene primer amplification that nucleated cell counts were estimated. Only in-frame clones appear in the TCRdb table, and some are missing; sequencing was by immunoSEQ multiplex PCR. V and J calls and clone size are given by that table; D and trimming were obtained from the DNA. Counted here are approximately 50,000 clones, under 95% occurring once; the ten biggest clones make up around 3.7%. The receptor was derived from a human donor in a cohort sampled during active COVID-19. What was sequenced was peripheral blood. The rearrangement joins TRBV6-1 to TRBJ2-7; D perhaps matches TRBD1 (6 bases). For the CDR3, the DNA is TGTGCCAGCAGTGAGAATGGGGGCCACGAGCAGTACTTC. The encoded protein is CASSENGGHEQYF.